What follows are 29 T cell receptor beta chains derived from one specimen sequenced in a study of blood T cell repertoires in COVID-19. Clones were read by immunoSEQ multiplex PCR, and TCRdb kept only the in-frame ones, dropping some. The table has over 65,000 clones, roughly 82% seen once. Sequenced sample: peripheral blood. The receptor set was obtained from an elderly man with active COVID-19.

CDR3 sequence (DNA): TGTGCCAGCAGCCTTGCGAGGGCTAACTATGGCTACACCTTC. Amino acid sequence: CASSLARANYGYTF. The V gene is TRBV6-2 or TRBV6-3, the J gene TRBJ1-2; no reliable D call. Germline CDR1 MNHEY, CDR2 SVGEGT. V shed 6 bases and J shed 0 bases, with 11 bases lying between them. This CDR3 region has 14 residues.

This chain joins TRBV7-2 and TRBJ2-1, with 7 positions matching TRBD1. The CDR3 runs to 14 residues. Germline values: CDR1 SGHTA, CDR2 FQGNSA. V lost 1 base to trimming and J lost 9 bases; unmatched junction nucleotides: 6. Here the CDR3 DNA reads TGTGCCAGCAGCTTAGGACAGGGAGTTGGTGAGCAGTTCTTC. It is translated as CASSLGQGVGEQFF.

The CDR3: CASRMTGTLNEKLFF. As DNA, the CDR3 is TGTGCCAGCAGAATGACCGGGACACTAAATGAAAAACTGTTTTTT. The V and J genes are TRBV2 and TRBJ1-4; a possible D gene is TRBD1 (6 bases). The CDR3 runs 15 residues. The germline V gene has CDR1 SNHLY and CDR2 FYNNEI. V was pared by 6 bases and J by 5 bases, with 16 bases between. Full variable domain (outside the CDR3, taken from reference TRBV2 and TRBJ1-4): EPEVTQTPSHQVTQMGQEVILRCVPISNHLYFYWYRQILGQKVEFLVSFYNNEISEKSEIFDDQFSVERPDGSNFTLKIRSTKLEDSAMYFCASRMTGTLNEKLFFGSGTQLSVL.

V gene TRBV5-4 combines with J gene TRBJ2-3; D might be TRBD2 (7 bases). Germline lookup yields CDR1 SGHNT and CDR2 YYREEE (reference sequence). Trimming took off 0 bases at V and 2 bases at J, with 13 bases between the two ends. This CDR3 comprises 16 residues. The CDR3 DNA reads as TGTGCCAGCAGCTTGGAGGGGGGGGACTTCACAGATACGCAGTATTTT. Its protein product is CASSLEGGDFTDTQYF.

This chain links TRBV7-9 with TRBJ2-1, with D possibly matching TRBD2 (6 bases). The germline gives CDR1 SEHNR, CDR2 FQNEAQ (reference sequence). V was cut by 0 bases and J by 7 bases, with 13 bases left in between. The CDR3 has 15 residues. The CDR3 coding sequence is TGTGCCAGCAGCTTAGCGGGAGGTTATGGGAATGAGCAGTTCTTC. Translating gives CASSLAGGYGNEQFF.

The chain uses TRBV29-1 and TRBJ2-7, with D maybe TRBD1 (5 bases). V was pared by 4 bases and J by 0 bases, with 10 bases between. Per germline, CDR1 SQVTM and CDR2 ANQGSEA. The CDR3 sequence is 13 residues long. CDR3 bases: TGCAGCGTTGGTCAGGGCATCTCCTACGAGCAGTACTTC. Translated, it gives CSVGQGISYEQYF.

The chain combines TRBV5-1 with TRBJ2-5, with 7 bases aligning to TRBD1. Germline V gene lookup returns CDR1 SGHRS and CDR2 YFSETQ. J was trimmed by 3 bases and V by 2 bases; bases with no gene match: 1. This CDR3 is 13 amino acids long. DNA for the CDR3: TGCGCCAGCAGCTTTACAGGGGAAGAGACCCAGTACTTC. Its protein product is CASSFTGEETQYF.

Points on this clone: Other DNA sequences within the sample encode an identical CDR3. The chain joins TRBV5-1 to TRBJ1-1; D unclear. V was cut by 0 bases and J by 0 bases, with 6 bases left in between. Germline assignment: CDR1 SGHRS and CDR2 YFSETQ. The CDR3 loop spans 14 amino acids. As DNA, the CDR3 is TGCGCCAGCAGCTTGGAAACAATGAACACTGAAGCTTTCTTT. Protein product: CASSLETMNTEAFF. Full variable domain (missing parts from reference TRBV5-1 and TRBJ1-1): KAGVTQTPRYLIKTRGQQVTLSCSPISGHRSVSWYQQTPGQGLQFLFEYFSETQRNKGNFPGRFSGRQFSNSRSEMNVSTLELGDSALYLCASSLETMNTEAFFGQGTRLTVV.

The CDR3 spells CASSVGNTGSGEAFF. The DNA of the CDR3 is TGTGCCAGCAGCGTAGGCAACACAGGGTCGGGTGAAGCTTTCTTT. V usage is TRBV9 and J usage is TRBJ1-1; possibly TRBD1 for D (6 bases). This CDR3 is built from 15 residues. Germline CDR1 and CDR2: SGDLS and YYNGEE. The V end lost 0 bases, the J end lost 7 bases, and 16 bases lay between the germline ends.

This clone was counted many times. V and J are TRBV14 and TRBJ2-1; TRBD2 matches at 11 bases. The CDR3 covers 15 residues. J gave up 9 bases and V 4 bases, and 8 bases lay outside the gene matches. The germline V gene has CDR1 SGHDN and CDR2 FVKESK. This chain's CDR3 is CASSRLAGGVGEQFF. CDR3 nucleotides: TGTGCCAGCAGCCGTCTAGCGGGAGGCGTCGGTGAGCAGTTCTTC.

The chain recombines TRBV6-5 with TRBJ1-1; D call uncertain. The V end was cut by 0 bases, the J end by 7 bases, with 9 bases between. From germline, CDR1 is MNHEY and CDR2 SVGAGI. This CDR3 spans 13 amino acids. The DNA of the CDR3 is TGTGCCAGCAGTTACTCCATCAGGTTTGAAGCTTTCTTT. Translating it yields CASSYSIRFEAFF.

The rearrangement links TRBV28 to TRBJ1-4; D not certain. The CDR3 loop spans 15 amino acids. Deletions cut 5 bases from V and 8 bases from J, with 18 bases between. The germline CDR1 and CDR2 sequences are MDHEN and SYDVKM. The CDR3 coding sequence is TGTGCCAGCAGTCCCCTAACCGGACGAGGGGAAAAACTGTTTTTT. Its translation: CASSPLTGRGEKLFF.

The rearrangement joins TRBV6-6 to TRBJ2-3; 7 bases align to TRBD1. The V segment lost 0 bases and the J segment 6 bases; nucleotides outside the gene matches: 3. The CDR3 runs to 14 residues. Looked up from germline, CDR1 is MNHNY and CDR2 is SVGAGI (reference sequence). CDR3 sequence (DNA): TGTGCCAGCAGTTACTCTTCCAGGGGGGATACGCAGTATTTT. It encodes CASSYSSRGDTQYF.

The gene calls are TRBV10-3 and TRBJ2-1; D perhaps matches TRBD2 (5 bases). Trimming stripped 2 bases from V and 6 bases from J, with 20 bases between. Per germline, CDR1 ENHRY and CDR2 SYGVKD. The CDR3 is 17 amino acids. The CDR3 DNA is TGTGCCATCAGTGAGGACACATCCCCGGGGTTCGGCAATGAGCAGTTCTTC. Protein product: CAISEDTSPGFGNEQFF.

The V call is TRBV19, the J call TRBJ2-1, with 8 bases fitting TRBD1. Germline lookup yields CDR1 LNHDA and CDR2 SQIVND (reference sequence). The CDR3 consists of 21 residues. J gave up 0 bases and V 6 bases, and 22 bases lay outside the gene matches. CDR3 DNA sequence: TGTGCCAGTAGCGCCGGGACAGGAAGGGGTCTGGAAAAAAACTCCTACAATGAGCAGTTCTTC. Amino acids: CASSAGTGRGLEKNSYNEQFF.

The J gene is TRBJ2-7, the V gene TRBV27; D is unresolved. The CDR3 runs 15 residues. Looked up from germline, CDR1 is MNHEY and CDR2 is SMNVEV (reference sequence). Trimming left V 5 bases short and J 3 bases short, with 17 bases between. CDR3 loop: CASSSRSARSYEQYF. The CDR3 DNA reads TGTGCCAGCAGTAGCCGTTCAGCGAGAAGCTACGAGCAGTACTTC.

The V call is TRBV4-3, the J call TRBJ2-6, with a weak D call TRBD2 (6 bases). In germline, CDR1 is LGHNA, CDR2 YSLEER. Trimming pared 4 bases from V and 1 base from J, leaving 17 bases between. The length of the CDR3 is 18 residues. The CDR3 DNA is TGCGCCAGCAGCCTTCGGGACCCTCGGGAGTCTGGGGCCAACGTCCTGACTTTC. It codes for CASSLRDPRESGANVLTF.

The V gene is TRBV27, the J gene TRBJ1-1; TRBD1 aligns across 10 bases. CDR3 length: 13 amino acids. V shed 5 bases, J shed 6 bases, and the junction held 3 bases outside the gene matches. The V gene's germline CDR1 is MNHEY and CDR2 SMNVEV (reference sequence). CDR3 sequence (DNA): TGTGCCAGCAGTGGACAGGGGGACGCTGAAGCTTTCTTT. Its protein is CASSGQGDAEAFF.

This clone was picked up a small number of times. The V and J genes are TRBV5-4 and TRBJ2-3, with 15 bases matching TRBD2. CDR1 and CDR2 (germline): SGHNT, YYREEE (reference sequence). The CDR3 covers 18 residues. J lost 6 bases, V lost 4 bases, and 12 bases had no gene match. The CDR3 sequence: CASSPGTSGRHSADTQYF. The CDR3 region has the DNA TGTGCCAGCAGCCCAGGGACTAGCGGGAGGCATTCCGCGGATACGCAGTATTTT.

The chain uses TRBV7-6 and TRBJ2-3; TRBD2 aligns across 7 bases. This CDR3 has 15 residues. V was clipped by 3 bases and J by 2 bases; unmatched bases: 5. Germline lookup yields CDR1 SGHVS and CDR2 FNYEAQ. CDR3 DNA: TGTGCCAGCAGCTTGGGGCTAGCGGCCACAGATACGCAGTATTTT. Translated: CASSLGLAATDTQYF.

The chain combines TRBV7-8 with TRBJ2-1; D not certain. The CDR3 has 15 residues. Trimming removed 6 bases from V and 2 bases from J, with 14 bases in between. CDR1 is SGHVS, CDR2 FQNEAQ, per germline. For the CDR3, the DNA is TGTGCCAGCAGGCCTAAGGCGGCGGCCTACAATGAGCAGTTCTTC. It specifies CASRPKAAAYNEQFF. The variable domain in full, completed from reference TRBV7-8 and TRBJ2-1, reads GAGVSQSPRYKVAKRGQDVALRCDPISGHVSLFWYQQALGQGPEFLTYFQNEAQLDKSGLPSDRFFAERPEGSVSTLKIQRTQQEDSAVYLCASRPKAAAYNEQFFGPGTRLTVL.

The table lists this clone with a few counts. The V call is TRBV7-6, the J call TRBJ1-5; TRBD1 matches 8 bases. The CDR3 is 16 amino acids. Per the germline V gene, CDR1 is SGHVS and CDR2 is FNYEAQ. V was clipped by 5 bases and J by 3 bases; unmatched bases: 9. The CDR3 DNA reads TGTGCCAGCAGCCCATTAGGACAGGGTTACAATCAGCCCCAGCATTTT. Its translation is CASSPLGQGYNQPQHF.

The CDR3 spells CASGRQGVREETQYF. As DNA, the CDR3 is TGCGCCAGCGGCAGACAGGGGGTCAGAGAAGAGACCCAGTACTTC. The chain couples TRBV5-1 to TRBJ2-5; TRBD1 matches 9 bases. Germline CDR1 SGHRS, CDR2 YFSETQ. V lost 7 bases, J lost 3 bases, and 10 bases stayed unmatched. The CDR3 runs to 15 residues.

The chain joins TRBV7-3 to TRBJ2-6, with no clear D. V was trimmed by 1 base and J by 2 bases, leaving 12 bases between them. The CDR3 has 17 amino acids. Germline-derived CDR1 and CDR2 are SGHTA and FQGTGA. Written as DNA, the CDR3 is TGTGCCAGCAGCTTAAAGGCAGAGGTAGCTGGGGCCAACGTCCTGACTTTC. This translates into CASSLKAEVAGANVLTF.

This clone was recorded once. The J gene is TRBJ2-7, the V gene TRBV28, with D possibly TRBD2 on 6 matching bases. V was clipped by 8 bases and J by 0 bases, with 14 bases between them. The CDR3 has 14 amino acids. Germline lookup yields CDR1 MDHEN and CDR2 SYDVKM. CDR3 DNA: TGTGCCAGCGGTATAGCGGATAACTCCTACGAGCAGTACTTC. Translation gives CASGIADNSYEQYF.

V usage is TRBV28 and J usage is TRBJ2-7; D might be TRBD1 (6 bases). Trimming removed 6 bases at V and 2 bases at J, with 11 bases between. The CDR3 is 13 amino acids. Germline CDR1 and CDR2: MDHEN and SYDVKM. CDR3 region: CASRPGTTYEQYF. CDR3 nucleotide sequence: TGTGCCAGCAGACCCGGGACAACCTACGAGCAGTACTTC.

This chain uses TRBV24-1 with TRBJ1-3, with TRBD1 as a possible D gene (5 bases). CDR3 length: 14 residues. Trimming cost V 4 bases and J 2 bases, with 8 bases left between them. Germline CDR1 and CDR2: KGHDR and SFDVKD. In DNA form, the CDR3 reads TGTGCCACCAGTGACACCAGGGCTGGAAACACCATATATTTT. It specifies CATSDTRAGNTIYF.

V gene TRBV27 combines with J gene TRBJ2-2, with 11 bases identical to TRBD2. The germline V gene has CDR1 MNHEY and CDR2 SMNVEV (reference sequence). This CDR3 is built from 16 residues. V was pared by 0 bases and J by 7 bases, with 4 bases of the junction left unmatched. Written as DNA, the CDR3 is TGTGCCAGCAGTTTATCGAATAGCGGGAGGGGCGGGGAGCTGTTTTTT. The encoded protein is CASSLSNSGRGGELFF.

This clone was seen a single time. CDR3 in amino acids: CASSPQGGQPQHF. The CDR3 nucleotides are TGTGCCAGCTCACCCCAGGGGGGACAGCCCCAGCATTTT. The V call is TRBV18, the J call TRBJ1-5; 7 bases are a match to TRBD1. Trimming cost V 3 bases and J 7 bases; bases outside gene matches: 3. There are 13 residues in the CDR3. Germline V lookup: CDR1 KGHSH, CDR2 LQKENI.